This T cell receptor (beta chain) was captured in a study of beta chain features in type 1 diabetes (dated by TCRdb to about 2018). Regarding the research as a whole: Mean age, gender distribution, total cell number and subset yield did not differ between patients and healthy donors. The study compared TCRB repertoires of sorted circulating CD4+ T cell subsets between recently diagnosed type 1 diabetes patients and matched healthy donors. Whereas all 30 or so donors provided naive and central memory subsets, regulatory and stem cell-like memory subsets were isolated from just 8 patients and roughly 8 healthy donors. Across all samples, around 100 million sorted cells were examined, and cell number per subset correlated strongly with RNA yield.

The entire amount of isolated RNA was reverse transcribed using the High Capacity cDNA Reverse Transcription Kit, so the sequenced TCRB transcripts were expressed ones. Deep immunoSEQ sequencing was performed on naive, central memory and regulatory T cell samples, with an average of about 3.57 million total reads per sample. After sorted cells were lysed in RLT buffer, RNA was extracted with DNase-treated RNeasy Micro or Mini kits, with the choice depending on cell number. Each cell subset was processed on its own to prevent cross-contamination, while patient and healthy donor samples were processed together. Using the immunoSEQ multiplex PCR, TCRB sequences were amplified from cDNA into 87-bp fragments spanning the CDR3 region. Sequencing of the amplicons was done on the Illumina HiSeq platform. As for the authors' bioinformatics: PCR bias was computationally corrected using synthetic template baselines, reads within Hamming distance 2 were collapsed, and singletons that could not be merged were discarded. Reads were aligned against IMGT to assign V, D and J genes, CDR3 length and insertions or deletions at six rearrangement sites. Clonotype counts were normalized to sorted cell number within each subset before computing true diversity and Gini coefficients with the tcR R package. The overlap coefficient, calculated on TCRB nucleotide sequences, was used to quantify repertoire sharing. The immuneACCESS repertoire file appears here via TCRdb, limited to in-frame rearrangements. These files lack a portion of the clones; in checked studies, under half of the deficit traces to unresolved V genes, and the cause of the others is not known. V, J and clone size are taken as reported in that table, and D and trimming were inferred from the DNA itself. The sample data list 35,000 to 45,000 clones, and roughly 70% of these were observed just once. The top ten hold 1.5% to 2% of the sample.

Including the terminal cysteine and phenylalanine, the CDR3 comprises 15 residues. The sequence is cut down to CDR3 DNA, 45 bases in frame from base 1. From V the trimming removes 1 base and from J it removes 4 bases, while the gene matches leave 3 bases of the junction unaccounted for. According to the germline V gene (reference sequence), CDR1 reads LNHDA and CDR2 reads SQIVND. A single peripheral blood draw of about 116 mL on average was collected from each donor into heparinised tubes. A BD FACSAria II was used to sort naive, central memory, regulatory and stem cell-like memory CD4+ T cells with a panel that included CD45RO, CCR7, CD25, CD127, CD95 and CD27. Every sorted population had a purity above 95%. Right away, PBMCs were isolated by Lymphoprep density gradient centrifugation and were stained directly, with no culture step. So that batch effects would be minimized, each experiment stained and sorted samples in pairs, pairing one healthy donor with one patient.

About this clone itself: The target of this receptor is not known. Base qualities are not recorded, but no much larger clone differs from it by a single base.

Study-wide findings and limitations: Because cDNA was sequenced instead of genomic DNA, activated cells with high expression could be over-represented, although the groups did not differ in activation or CD3 levels. HLA sub-analyses involved small numbers of individuals, so any influence of HLA type on TCRB rearrangement remained unresolved. The naive, central memory and regulatory TCRB repertoires appeared to resemble one another more closely among patients than among healthy donors. In all four CD4+ subsets, TCRB CDR3 length was moderately but significantly shorter in type 1 diabetes patients. Fewer insertions and more nucleotide deletions at VDJ recombination sites were observed in patients with type 1 diabetes, implying thymic rearrangement abnormalities. Shorter templates might be favored by PCR, yet because patient and control samples were amplified and corrected together, any such skew would affect both groups equally.

The specimen was Tregs from blood. This sample's cell subset or site label indicates: regulatory CD4+ T cells. The TCR originated in a young man with type 1 diabetes. Some clones in this sample may be carry-over from other donors' samples. In this chain, TRBV19 is recombined with TRBJ2-2; the central 7 bases match TRBD2. The nucleotide sequence reads TGTGCCAGTAGTATAGGACTAGCAGGCACCGGGGAGCTGTTTTTT. Its translation is CASSIGLAGTGELFF.